These 6 T cell receptor beta chains came from one sample sequenced in a study of blood T cell repertoires in COVID-19. Only in-frame clones appear in the TCRdb table, and some are missing; sequencing was by immunoSEQ multiplex PCR. The sample lists approximately 70,000 clones, roughly 86% occurring once. The specimen was peripheral blood. Receptor source: a woman in her sixties or seventies with acute or convalescent COVID-19.

This rearrangement joins TRBV9 to TRBJ2-3, with TRBD2 matching 12 bases. The CDR3 length is 17 residues. CDR1 and CDR2 from the germline V gene are SGDLS and YYNGEE. V dropped 2 bases and J dropped 1; count of bases not matched to a gene: 5. CDR3 in DNA: TGTGCCAGCAGCGTCCTAGCGGGGGGGCAGGGCACAGATACGCAGTATTTT. Encoded protein: CASSVLAGGQGTDTQYF.

V gene TRBV28 combines with J gene TRBJ2-7, with a possible D match to TRBD1 (6 bases). The CDR3 covers 15 residues. The V gene's germline CDR1 is MDHEN and CDR2 SYDVKM. Trimming removed 6 bases at V and 4 bases at J, with 19 bases between. Here the CDR3 reads CASSSPTVGAYEQYF. CDR3 sequence (DNA): TGTGCCAGCAGCTCCCCCACGGTGGGGGCTTACGAGCAGTACTTC.

This clone turned up a few times. This rearrangement joins TRBV19 to TRBJ1-5; 7 positions match TRBD1. Unmatched junction bases numbered 9, after V lost 6 bases and J lost 7 bases. The length of the CDR3 is 14 residues. Germline V lookup: CDR1 LNHDA, CDR2 SQIVND (reference sequence). For the CDR3, the DNA is TGTGCCAGTAGCACCCAACAGGGGAACCAGCCCCAGCATTTT. Translating it yields CASSTQQGNQPQHF.

The chain has TRBV2 and TRBJ1-1, with a weak D call TRBD1 (5 bases). Deletions cut 4 bases from V and 2 bases from J, with 14 bases between. This CDR3 has 15 residues. Germline loops: CDR1 SNHLY, CDR2 FYNNEI. CDR3 bases: TGTGCCAGCAGTGGGACATTAGGGCAAAACACTGAAGCTTTCTTT. Translated: CASSGTLGQNTEAFF.

The rearrangement joins TRBV6-5 to TRBJ1-4; D is unresolved. The CDR3 contains 16 residues. The V gene's germline CDR1 is MNHEY and CDR2 SVGAGI. Trimming took off 1 base at V and 0 bases at J, with 9 bases between the two ends. The CDR3, as DNA: TGTGCCAGCAGTTACTACCAGGCAACAACTAATGAAAAACTGTTTTTT. Translation: CASSYYQATTNEKLFF.

The chain employs TRBV7-9 and TRBJ1-2; TRBD1 agrees at 10 bases. After removal of 7 bases from V and 5 bases from J, the junction contained 7 bases not matched to a gene. Germline V gives CDR1 SEHNR, CDR2 FQNEAQ (reference sequence). CDR3 size: 14 residues. As DNA, the CDR3 is TGTGCCAGCACGACAGGGGGCGAGGGGTATGGCTACACCTTC. It translates to CASTTGGEGYGYTF.